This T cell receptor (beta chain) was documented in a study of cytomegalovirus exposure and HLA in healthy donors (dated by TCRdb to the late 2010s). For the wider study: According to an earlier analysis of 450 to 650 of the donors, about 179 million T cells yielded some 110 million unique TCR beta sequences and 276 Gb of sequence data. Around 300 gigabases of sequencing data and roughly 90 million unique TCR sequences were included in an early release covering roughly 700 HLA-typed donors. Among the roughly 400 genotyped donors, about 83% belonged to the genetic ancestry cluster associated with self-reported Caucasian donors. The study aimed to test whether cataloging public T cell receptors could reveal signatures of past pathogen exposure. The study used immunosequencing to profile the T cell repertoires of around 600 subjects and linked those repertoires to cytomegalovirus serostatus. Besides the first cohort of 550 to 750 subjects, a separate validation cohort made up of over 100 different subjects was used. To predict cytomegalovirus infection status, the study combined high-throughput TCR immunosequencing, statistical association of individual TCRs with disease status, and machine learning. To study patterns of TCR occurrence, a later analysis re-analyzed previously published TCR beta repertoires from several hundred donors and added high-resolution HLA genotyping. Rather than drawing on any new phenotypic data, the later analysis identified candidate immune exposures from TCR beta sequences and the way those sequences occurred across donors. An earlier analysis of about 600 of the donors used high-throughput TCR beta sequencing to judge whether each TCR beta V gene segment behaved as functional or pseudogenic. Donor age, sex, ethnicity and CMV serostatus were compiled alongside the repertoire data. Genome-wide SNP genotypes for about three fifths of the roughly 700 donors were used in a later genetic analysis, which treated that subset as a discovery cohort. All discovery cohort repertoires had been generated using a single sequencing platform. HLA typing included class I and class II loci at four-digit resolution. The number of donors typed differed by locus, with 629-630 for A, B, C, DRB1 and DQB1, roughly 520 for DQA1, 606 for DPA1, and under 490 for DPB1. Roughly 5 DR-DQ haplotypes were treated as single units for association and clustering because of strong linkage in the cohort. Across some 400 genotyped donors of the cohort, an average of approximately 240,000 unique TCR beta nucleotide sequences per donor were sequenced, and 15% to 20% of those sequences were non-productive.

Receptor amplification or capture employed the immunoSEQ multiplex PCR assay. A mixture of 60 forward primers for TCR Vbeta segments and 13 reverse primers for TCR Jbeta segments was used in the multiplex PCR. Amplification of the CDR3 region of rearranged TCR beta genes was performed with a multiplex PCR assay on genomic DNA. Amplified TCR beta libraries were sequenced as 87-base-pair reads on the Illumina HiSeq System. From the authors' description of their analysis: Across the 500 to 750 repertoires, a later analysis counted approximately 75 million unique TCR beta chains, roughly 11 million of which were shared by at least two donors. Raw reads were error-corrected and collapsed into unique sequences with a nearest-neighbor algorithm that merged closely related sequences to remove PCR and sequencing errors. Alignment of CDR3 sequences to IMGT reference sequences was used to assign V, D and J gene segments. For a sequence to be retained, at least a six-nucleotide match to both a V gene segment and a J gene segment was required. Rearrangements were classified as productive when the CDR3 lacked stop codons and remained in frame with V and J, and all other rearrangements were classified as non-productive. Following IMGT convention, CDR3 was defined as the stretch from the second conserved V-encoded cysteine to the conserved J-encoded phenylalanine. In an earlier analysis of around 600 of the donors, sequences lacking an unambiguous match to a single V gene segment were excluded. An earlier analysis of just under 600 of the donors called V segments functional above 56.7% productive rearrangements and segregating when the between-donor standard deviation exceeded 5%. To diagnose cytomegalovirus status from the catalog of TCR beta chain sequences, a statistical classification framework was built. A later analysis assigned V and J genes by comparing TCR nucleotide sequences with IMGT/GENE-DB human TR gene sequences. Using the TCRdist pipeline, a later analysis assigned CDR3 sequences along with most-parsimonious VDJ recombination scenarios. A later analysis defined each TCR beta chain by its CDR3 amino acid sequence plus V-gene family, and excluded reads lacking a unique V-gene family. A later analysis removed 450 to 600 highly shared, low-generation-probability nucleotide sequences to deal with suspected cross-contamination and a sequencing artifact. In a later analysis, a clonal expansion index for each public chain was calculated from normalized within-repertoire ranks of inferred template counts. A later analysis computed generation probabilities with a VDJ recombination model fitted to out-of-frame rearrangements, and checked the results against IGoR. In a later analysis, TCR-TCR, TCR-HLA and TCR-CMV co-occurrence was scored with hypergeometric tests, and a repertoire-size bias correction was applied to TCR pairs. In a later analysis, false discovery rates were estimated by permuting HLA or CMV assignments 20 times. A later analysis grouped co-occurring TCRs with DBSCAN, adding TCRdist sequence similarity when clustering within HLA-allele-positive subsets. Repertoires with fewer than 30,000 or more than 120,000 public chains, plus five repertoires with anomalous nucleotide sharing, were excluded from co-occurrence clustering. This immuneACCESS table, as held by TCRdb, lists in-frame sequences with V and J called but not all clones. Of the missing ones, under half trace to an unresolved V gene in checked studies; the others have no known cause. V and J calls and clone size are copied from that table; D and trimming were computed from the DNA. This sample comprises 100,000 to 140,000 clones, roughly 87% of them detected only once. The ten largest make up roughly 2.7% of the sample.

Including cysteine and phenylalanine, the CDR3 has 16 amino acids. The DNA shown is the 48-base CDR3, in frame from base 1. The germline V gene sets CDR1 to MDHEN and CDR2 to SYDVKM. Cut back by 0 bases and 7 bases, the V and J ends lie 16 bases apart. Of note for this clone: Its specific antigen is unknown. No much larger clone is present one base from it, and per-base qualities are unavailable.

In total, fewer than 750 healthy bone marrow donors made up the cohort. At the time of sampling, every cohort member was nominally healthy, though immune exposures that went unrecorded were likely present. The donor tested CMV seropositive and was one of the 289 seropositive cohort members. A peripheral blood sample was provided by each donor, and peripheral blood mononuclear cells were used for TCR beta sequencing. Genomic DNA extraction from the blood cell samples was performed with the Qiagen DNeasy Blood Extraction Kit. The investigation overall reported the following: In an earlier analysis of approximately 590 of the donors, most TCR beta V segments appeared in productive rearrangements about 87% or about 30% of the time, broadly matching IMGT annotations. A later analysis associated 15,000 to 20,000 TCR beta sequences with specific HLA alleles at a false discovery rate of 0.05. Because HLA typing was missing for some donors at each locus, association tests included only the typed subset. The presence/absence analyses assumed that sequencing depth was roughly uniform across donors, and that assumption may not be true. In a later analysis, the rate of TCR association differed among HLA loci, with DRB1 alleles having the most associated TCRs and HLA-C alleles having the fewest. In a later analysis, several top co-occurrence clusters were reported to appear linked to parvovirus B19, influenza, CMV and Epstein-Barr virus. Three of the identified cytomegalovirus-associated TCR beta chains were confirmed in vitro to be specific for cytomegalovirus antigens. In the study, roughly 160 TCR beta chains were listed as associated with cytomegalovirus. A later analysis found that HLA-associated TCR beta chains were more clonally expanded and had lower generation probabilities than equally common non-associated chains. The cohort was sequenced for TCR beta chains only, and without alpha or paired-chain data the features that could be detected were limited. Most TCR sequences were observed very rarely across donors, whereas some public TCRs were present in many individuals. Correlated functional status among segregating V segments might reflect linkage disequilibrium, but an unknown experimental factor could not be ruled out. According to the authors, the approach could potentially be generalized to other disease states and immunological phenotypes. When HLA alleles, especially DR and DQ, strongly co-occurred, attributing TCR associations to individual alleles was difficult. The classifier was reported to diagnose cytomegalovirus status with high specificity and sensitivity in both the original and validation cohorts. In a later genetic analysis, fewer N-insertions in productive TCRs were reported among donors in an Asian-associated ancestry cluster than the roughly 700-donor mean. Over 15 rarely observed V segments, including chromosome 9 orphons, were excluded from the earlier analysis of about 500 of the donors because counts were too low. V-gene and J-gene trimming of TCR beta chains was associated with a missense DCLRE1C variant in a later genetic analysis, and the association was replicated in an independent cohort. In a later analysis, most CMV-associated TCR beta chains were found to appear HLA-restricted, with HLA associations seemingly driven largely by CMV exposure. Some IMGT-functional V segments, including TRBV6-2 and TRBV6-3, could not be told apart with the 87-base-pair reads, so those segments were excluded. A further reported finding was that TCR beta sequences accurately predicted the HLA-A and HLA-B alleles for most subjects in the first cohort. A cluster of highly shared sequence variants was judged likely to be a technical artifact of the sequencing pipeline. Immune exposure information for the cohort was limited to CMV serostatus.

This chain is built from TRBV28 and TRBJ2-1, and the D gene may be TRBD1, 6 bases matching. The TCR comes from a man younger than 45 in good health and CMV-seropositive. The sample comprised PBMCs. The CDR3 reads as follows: CASSLWGASIVNEQFF. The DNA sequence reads TGTGCCAGCAGTTTATGGGGGGCCAGTATAGTGAATGAGCAGTTCTTC.